This T cell receptor beta chain is from a study of blood T cell repertoires in COVID-19. The CDR3 sequence is 23 residues long. In germline, CDR1 is SGHRS, CDR2 YFSETQ. The junction had 29 bases not matched to a gene; V was cut back by 3 bases and J by 6 bases. Some clones are missing from TCRdb's copy, which holds only in-frame ones; the method was immunoSEQ multiplex PCR. The data hold 270,000 or so clones, with roughly 89% observed a single time. This chain links TRBV5-1 with TRBJ2-7; 14 bases line up with TRBD2. Sequenced input: peripheral blood. This clonotype originated in a woman between 40 and 55 years old who had recovered from COVID-19. CDR3 nucleotide sequence: TGCGCCAGCAGCTCAACTGACACAGAGCACGGGACTAGCGGGAGCGTTTGTTTGGGCGAGCAGTACGTC. This sequence encodes CASSSTDTEHGTSGSVCLGEQYV.